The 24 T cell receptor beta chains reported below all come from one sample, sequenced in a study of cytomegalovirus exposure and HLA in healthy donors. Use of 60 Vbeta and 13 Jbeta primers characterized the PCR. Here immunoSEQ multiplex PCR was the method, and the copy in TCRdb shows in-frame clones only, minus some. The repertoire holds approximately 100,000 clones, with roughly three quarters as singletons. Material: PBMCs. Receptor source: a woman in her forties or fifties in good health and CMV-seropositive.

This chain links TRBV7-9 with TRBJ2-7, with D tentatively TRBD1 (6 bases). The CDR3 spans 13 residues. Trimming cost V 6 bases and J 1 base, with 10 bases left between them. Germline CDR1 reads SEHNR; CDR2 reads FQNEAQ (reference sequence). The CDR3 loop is CASSWTASYEQYF. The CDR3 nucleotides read TGTGCCAGCAGTTGGACAGCTTCCTACGAGCAGTACTTC.

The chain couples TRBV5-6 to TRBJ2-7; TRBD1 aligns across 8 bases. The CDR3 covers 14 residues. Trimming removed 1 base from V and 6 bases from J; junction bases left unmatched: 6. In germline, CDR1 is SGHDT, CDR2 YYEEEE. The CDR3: CASSLPGGSFEQYF. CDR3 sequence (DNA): TGTGCCAGCAGCTTGCCAGGGGGCTCTTTCGAGCAGTACTTC.

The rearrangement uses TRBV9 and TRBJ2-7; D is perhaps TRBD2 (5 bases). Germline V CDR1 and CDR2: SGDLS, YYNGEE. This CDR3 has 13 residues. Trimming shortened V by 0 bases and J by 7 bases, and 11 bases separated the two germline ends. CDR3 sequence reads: CASSVGEGREQYF. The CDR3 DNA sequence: TGTGCCAGCAGCGTAGGGGAAGGGAGAGAGCAGTACTTC. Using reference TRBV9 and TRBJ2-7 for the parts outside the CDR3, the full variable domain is DSGVTQTPKHLITATGQRVTLRCSPRSGDLSVYWYQQSLDQGLQFLIQYYNGEERAKGNILERFSAQQFPDLHSELNLSSLELGDSALYFCASSVGEGREQYFGPGTRLTVT.

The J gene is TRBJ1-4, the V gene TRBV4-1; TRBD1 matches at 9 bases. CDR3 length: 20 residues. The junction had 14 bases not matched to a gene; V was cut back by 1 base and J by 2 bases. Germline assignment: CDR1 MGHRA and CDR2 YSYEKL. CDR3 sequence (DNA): TGCGCCAGCAGCCAAGGTATTTTGGGACAGGGTTTCACGACTAATGAAAAACTGTTTTTT. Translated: CASSQGILGQGFTTNEKLFF.

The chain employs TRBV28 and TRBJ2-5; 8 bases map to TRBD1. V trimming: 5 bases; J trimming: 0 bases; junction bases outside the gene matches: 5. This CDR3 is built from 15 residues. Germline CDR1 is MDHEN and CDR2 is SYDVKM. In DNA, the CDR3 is TGTGCCAGCAGTATAGGGACAGGAGACCAAGAGACCCAGTACTTC. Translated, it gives CASSIGTGDQETQYF.

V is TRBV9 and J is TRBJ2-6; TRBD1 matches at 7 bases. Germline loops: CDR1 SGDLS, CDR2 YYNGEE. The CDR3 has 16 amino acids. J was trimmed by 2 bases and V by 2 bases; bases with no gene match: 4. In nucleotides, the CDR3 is TGTGCCAGCAGCGTTGGGACAGTCGCTGGGGCCAACGTCCTGACTTTC. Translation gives CASSVGTVAGANVLTF.

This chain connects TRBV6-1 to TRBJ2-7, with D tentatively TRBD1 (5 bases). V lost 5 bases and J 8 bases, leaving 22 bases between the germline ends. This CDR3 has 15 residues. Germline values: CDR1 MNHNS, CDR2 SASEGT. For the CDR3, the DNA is TGTGCCAGCAGTCCCACCTTGTCCGGACAAACCAAGCAGTACTTC. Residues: CASSPTLSGQTKQYF.

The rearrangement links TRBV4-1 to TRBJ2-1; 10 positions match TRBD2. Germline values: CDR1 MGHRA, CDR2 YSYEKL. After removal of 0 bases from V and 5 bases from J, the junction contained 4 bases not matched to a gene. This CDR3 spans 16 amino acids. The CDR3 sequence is CASSQDQREGHNEQFF. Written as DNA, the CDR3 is TGCGCCAGCAGCCAAGACCAGCGGGAGGGCCACAATGAGCAGTTCTTC.

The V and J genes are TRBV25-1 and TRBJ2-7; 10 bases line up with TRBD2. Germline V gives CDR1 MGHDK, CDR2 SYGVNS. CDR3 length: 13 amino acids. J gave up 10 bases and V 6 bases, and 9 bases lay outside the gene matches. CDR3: CASSPRTSGFQYF. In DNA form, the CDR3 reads TGTGCCAGCAGCCCCCGGACTAGCGGTTTCCAGTACTTC.

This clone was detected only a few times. The CDR3 protein is CASSPAGREAFF. As DNA, the CDR3 is TGCGCCAGCAGCCCGGCGGGGAGGGAAGCTTTCTTT. The V call is TRBV4-1, the J call TRBJ1-1, with no clear D. V lost 4 bases and J lost 8, with 11 bases in between. Germline V gene lookup returns CDR1 MGHRA and CDR2 YSYEKL. This CDR3 comprises 12 residues.

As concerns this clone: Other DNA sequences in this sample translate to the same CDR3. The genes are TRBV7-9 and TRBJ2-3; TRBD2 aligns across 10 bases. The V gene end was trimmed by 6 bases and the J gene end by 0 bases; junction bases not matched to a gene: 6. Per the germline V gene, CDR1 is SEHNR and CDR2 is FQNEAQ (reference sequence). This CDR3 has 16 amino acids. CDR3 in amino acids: CASSPLAGSSTDTQYF. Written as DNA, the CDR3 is TGTGCCAGCAGTCCACTAGCGGGGTCTAGCACAGATACGCAGTATTTT. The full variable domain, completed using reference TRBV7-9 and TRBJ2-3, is DTGVSQNPRHKITKRGQNVTFRCDPISEHNRLYWYRQTLGQGPEFLTYFQNEAQLEKSRLLSDRFSAERPKGSFSTLEIQRTEQGDSAMYLCASSPLAGSSTDTQYFGPGTRLTVL.

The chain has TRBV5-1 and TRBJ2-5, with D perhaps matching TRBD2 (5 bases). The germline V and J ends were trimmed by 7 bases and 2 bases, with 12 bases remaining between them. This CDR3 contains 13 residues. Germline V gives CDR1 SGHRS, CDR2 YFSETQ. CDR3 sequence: CASRGRDQETQYF. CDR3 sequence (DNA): TGCGCCAGCCGAGGACGGGATCAAGAGACCCAGTACTTC.

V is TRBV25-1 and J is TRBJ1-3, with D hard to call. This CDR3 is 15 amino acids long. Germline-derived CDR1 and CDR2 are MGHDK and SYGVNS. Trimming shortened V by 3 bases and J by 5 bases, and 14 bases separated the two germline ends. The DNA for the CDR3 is TGTGCCAGCAGTGACGTGACGGGGAGGAGAAACACCATATATTTT. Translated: CASSDVTGRRNTIYF.

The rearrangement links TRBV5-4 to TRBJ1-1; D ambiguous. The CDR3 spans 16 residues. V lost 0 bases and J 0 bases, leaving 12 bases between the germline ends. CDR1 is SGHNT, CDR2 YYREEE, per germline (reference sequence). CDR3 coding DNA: TGTGCCAGCAGCTTGGATCCGGTACCCATGAACACTGAAGCTTTCTTT. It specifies CASSLDPVPMNTEAFF. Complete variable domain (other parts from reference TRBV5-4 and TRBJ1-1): ETGVTQSPTHLIKTRGQQVTLRCSSQSGHNTVSWYQQALGQGPQFIFQYYREEENGRGNFPPRFSGLQFPNYSSELNVNALELDDSALYLCASSLDPVPMNTEAFFGQGTRLTVV.

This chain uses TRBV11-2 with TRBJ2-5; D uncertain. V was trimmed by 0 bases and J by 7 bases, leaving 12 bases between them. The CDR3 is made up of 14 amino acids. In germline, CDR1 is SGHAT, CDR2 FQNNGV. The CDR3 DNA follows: TGTGCCAGCAGCTTAGAGCCAACTTTAGCGACCCAGTACTTC. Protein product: CASSLEPTLATQYF.

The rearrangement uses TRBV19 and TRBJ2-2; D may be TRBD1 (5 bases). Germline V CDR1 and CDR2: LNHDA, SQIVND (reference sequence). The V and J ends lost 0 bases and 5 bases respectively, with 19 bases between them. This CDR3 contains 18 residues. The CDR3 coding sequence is TGTGCCAGTAGTATAGATATCGGACAAAAGTCAGGGACCGGGGAGCTGTTTTTT. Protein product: CASSIDIGQKSGTGELFF.

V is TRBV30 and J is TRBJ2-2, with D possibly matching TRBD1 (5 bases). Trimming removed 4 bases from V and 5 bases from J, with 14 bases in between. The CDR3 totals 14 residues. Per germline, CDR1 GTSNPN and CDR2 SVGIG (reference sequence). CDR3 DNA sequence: TGTGCCTGGACTAGGCAGGGCCGGACCGGGGAGCTGTTTTTT. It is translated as CAWTRQGRTGELFF.

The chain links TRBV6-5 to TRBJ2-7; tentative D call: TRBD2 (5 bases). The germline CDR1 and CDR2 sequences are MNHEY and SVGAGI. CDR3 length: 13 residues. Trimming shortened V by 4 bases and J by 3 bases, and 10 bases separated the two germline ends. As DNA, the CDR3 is TGTGCCAGCAGTTCCAGGACTGGCTACGAGCAGTACTTC. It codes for CASSSRTGYEQYF.

In DNA, the CDR3 is TGTGCCAGTAGTATTAATCGAGAGACCCAGTACTTC. Amino acid sequence: CASSINRETQYF. This chain links TRBV19 with TRBJ2-5; D ambiguous. Germline V gene lookup returns CDR1 LNHDA and CDR2 SQIVND (reference sequence). The CDR3 runs 12 residues. V lost 3 bases and J lost 4, with 6 bases in between. The variable domain in full, completed from reference TRBV19 and TRBJ2-5, reads DGGITQSPKYLFRKEGQNVTLSCEQNLNHDAMYWYRQDPGQGLRLIYYSQIVNDFQKGDIAEGYSVSREKKESFPLTVTSAQKNPTAFYLCASSINRETQYFGPGTRLLVL.

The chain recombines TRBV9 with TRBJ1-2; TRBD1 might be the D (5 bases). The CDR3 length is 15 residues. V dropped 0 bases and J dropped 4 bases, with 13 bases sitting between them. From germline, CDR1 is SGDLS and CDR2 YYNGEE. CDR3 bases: TGTGCCAGCAGCGTAGATGTGACAGTTCCCTATGGCTACACCTTC. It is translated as CASSVDVTVPYGYTF.

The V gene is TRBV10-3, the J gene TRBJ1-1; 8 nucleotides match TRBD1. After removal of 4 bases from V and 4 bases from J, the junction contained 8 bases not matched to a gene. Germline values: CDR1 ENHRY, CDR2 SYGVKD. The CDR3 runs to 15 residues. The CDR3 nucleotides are TGTGCCATCAGTGCTGGACAGGGCGGAGGCACTGAAGCTTTCTTT. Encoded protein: CAISAGQGGGTEAFF.

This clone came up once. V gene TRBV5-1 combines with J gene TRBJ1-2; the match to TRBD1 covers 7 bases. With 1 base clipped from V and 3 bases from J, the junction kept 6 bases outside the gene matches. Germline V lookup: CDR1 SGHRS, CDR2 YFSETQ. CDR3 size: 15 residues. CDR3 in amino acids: CASSLKTGSDYGYTF. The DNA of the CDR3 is TGCGCCAGCAGCTTGAAGACAGGGAGTGACTATGGCTACACCTTC.

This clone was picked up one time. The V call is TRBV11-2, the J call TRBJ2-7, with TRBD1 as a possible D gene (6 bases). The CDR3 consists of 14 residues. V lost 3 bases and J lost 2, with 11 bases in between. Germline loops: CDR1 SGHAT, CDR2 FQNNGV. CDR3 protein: CASSFRGRAYEQYF. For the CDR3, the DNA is TGTGCCAGCAGCTTCAGGGGTCGGGCCTACGAGCAGTACTTC. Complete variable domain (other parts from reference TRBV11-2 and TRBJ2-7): EAGVAQSPRYKIIEKRQSVAFWCNPISGHATLYWYQQILGQGPKLLIQFQNNGVVDDSQLPKDRFSAERLKGVDSTLKIQPAKLEDSAVYLCASSFRGRAYEQYFGPGTRLTVT.

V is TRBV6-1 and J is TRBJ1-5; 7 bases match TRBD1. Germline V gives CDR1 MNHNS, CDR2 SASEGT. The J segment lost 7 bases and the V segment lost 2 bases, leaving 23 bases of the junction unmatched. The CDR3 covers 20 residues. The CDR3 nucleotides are TGTGCCAGCAGTGAAAAGGCTCCGGCAACGACAGGGAAGGGAGAACAGCCCCAGCATTTT. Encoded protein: CASSEKAPATTGKGEQPQHF.